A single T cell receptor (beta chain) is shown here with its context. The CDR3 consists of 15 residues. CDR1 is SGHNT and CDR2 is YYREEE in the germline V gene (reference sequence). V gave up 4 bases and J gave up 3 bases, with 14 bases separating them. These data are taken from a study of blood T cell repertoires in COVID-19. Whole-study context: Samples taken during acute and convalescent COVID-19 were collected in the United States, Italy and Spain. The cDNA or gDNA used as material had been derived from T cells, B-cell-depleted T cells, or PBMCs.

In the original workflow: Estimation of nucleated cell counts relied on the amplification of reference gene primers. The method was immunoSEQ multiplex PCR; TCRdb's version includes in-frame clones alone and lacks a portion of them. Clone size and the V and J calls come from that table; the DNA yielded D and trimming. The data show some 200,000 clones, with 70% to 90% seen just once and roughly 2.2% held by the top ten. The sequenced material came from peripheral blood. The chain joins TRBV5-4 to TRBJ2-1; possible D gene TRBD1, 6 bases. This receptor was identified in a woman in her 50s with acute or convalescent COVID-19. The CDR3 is CASSTGHTLYNEQFF. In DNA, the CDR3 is TGTGCCAGCAGCACGGGACATACCCTCTACAATGAGCAGTTCTTC.